This TCR beta chain was sequenced during a study of T cell responses to AZD1222 COVID-19 vaccine (dated by TCRdb to the early 2020s). Notes on the research overall: Because spike-specific TCR depth and breadth did not differ between the two schedules, AZD1222 recipients who got a second dose at roughly 4 weeks were pooled with those who got a second dose at roughly 12 weeks. TCR sequencing covered 230 or so trial participants: approximately 200 given two doses of AZD1222 and about 26 given two doses of MenACWY control vaccine. Enrollment into the trials was organized by age into subgroups of 18-55, 56-69 and 70-plus years, and those subgroups contained roughly 150, 30 and 60 TCR-sequenced participants, respectively. Paper-wide results and their limitations: Participants were mostly white British and included more females than males, and it was suggested by the authors that clonal diversity may have been underestimated. Reportedly, almost half of the unique spike-specific TCRs recognized epitopes lying outside the regions that are mutated in the B.1.351 and B.1.1.7 variants. Because no day 14 peak-response samples were available, repertoires were characterized only after the peak T cell response. The vaccine-associated CD4 TCRs covered the entire spike protein, and the dominant responses fell in regions 160-218 and 743-854. The 56-69-year group was small, and its depth increase did not reach significance, likely because of low power. After two AZD1222 doses, both the breadth and the depth of spike-specific TCRs were significantly higher than at day 0 and than in MenACWY recipients. Conclusions about previously exposed vaccinees were limited because only five to seven AZD1222 recipients were SARS-CoV-2 seropositive at baseline.

About this clone itself: Its binding antigen is unknown. No much larger clonotype is one base removed from it; base qualities were not supplied.

In light of the paper, this sample's time point label describes: baseline before first vaccination. Vaccinee samples were obtained from the UK trials COV001 and COV002, which included a single-blind randomized controlled phase 2/3 trial of AZD1222 (ChAdOx1 nCoV-19) in healthy adults. For TCRbeta chain sequencing, PBMC samples from trial participants were taken at day 0 and at day 28 after the second dose. CDR1 and CDR2, looked up from the germline V gene, are SGHRS and YFSETQ. Between the V and J ends, shortened by 0 bases and 2 bases respectively, the junction contains 12 bases. The CDR3 runs 15 amino acids, cysteine and phenylalanine included. This entry keeps only the CDR3 DNA: 45 bases, framed from base 1. The CDR3 regions of human TCRbeta chains were analyzed by immunosequencing. Per the original workflow: TCRs in the repertoires were matched against a reference library of SARS-CoV-2-specific TCRs that had been generated with the MIRA antigen-specificity platform. Breadth was defined as the fraction of unique TCRs that were SARS-CoV-2-associated, and depth was defined as the fraction of total T cells that were SARS-CoV-2-associated. Using the MIRA data, each spike-specific TCR was mapped to the spike region that the TCR reacts to and placed in a CD4 or CD8 class. Log10-transformed breadth and depth values were compared by one-way ANOVA with Sidak's multiple comparisons tests. TCRdb's version of the immuneACCESS table is confined to in-frame rearrangements and falls short of the full clone set. An unresolved V gene accounts for under half of the shortfall where checked; the remainder is of unknown origin. The DNA gave D and trimming, while V, J and clone size come from that table. This sample lists about 150,000 clones; roughly 87% were detected once. The ten largest clones take up 5.1% of the sample.

Source: peripheral blood, taken on day 0 of AZD1222 vaccination. This chain joins TRBV5-1 to TRBJ2-7; the best D guess is TRBD1, with 5 bases matching. This receptor was taken from an adult in good health. CDR3 sequence: CASSLASDITYEQYF. The DNA is TGCGCCAGCAGCTTGGCCTCGGACATTACCTACGAGCAGTACTTC.